This T cell receptor beta chain is drawn from a study of cytomegalovirus exposure and HLA in healthy donors (dated by TCRdb to 2015 to 2018). The study in broad terms: In an earlier analysis of under 750 of the donors, roughly 300 Gb of sequence data and some 100 million unique TCR beta sequences from 180 million or so T cells were reported. An early release covering around 630 HLA-typed donors comprised about 320 gigabases of sequencing data and some 79 million unique TCR sequences. Of the roughly 390 genotyped donors, approximately 81% were placed in the genetic ancestry cluster associated with self-reported Caucasian donors. The study was designed to test whether signatures of past pathogen exposure could be identified by cataloging public T cell receptors. The study used immunosequencing to profile the T cell repertoires of approximately 650 subjects and linked those repertoires to cytomegalovirus serostatus. Along with the roughly 670-subject first cohort, a separate validation cohort of roughly 110 different subjects was used. The study combined high-throughput TCR immunosequencing, statistical association of individual TCRs with disease status, and machine learning to predict cytomegalovirus infection status. A later analysis re-analyzed previously published TCR beta repertoires from 666 donors and added high-resolution HLA genotyping to study TCR occurrence patterns. The later analysis used no new phenotypic data to find candidate immune exposures, relying instead on TCR beta sequences and their occurrence across donors. In an earlier analysis of roughly 600 of the donors, high-throughput TCR beta sequencing was used to judge whether each TCR beta V gene segment behaved as functional or pseudogenic. Alongside the repertoire data, information on donor age, sex, ethnicity and CMV serostatus was compiled. In a later genetic analysis, genome-wide SNP genotypes for about three fifths of the roughly 670 donors were used, and that subset was treated as a discovery cohort. Every discovery cohort repertoire had been produced on one sequencing platform. Class I and class II HLA loci were covered by the typing at four-digit resolution. The number of typed donors differed by locus: roughly 629-640 for A, B, C, DRB1 and DQB1; some 540 for DQA1; some 590 for DPA1; and about 450 for DPB1. About 5 DR-DQ haplotypes were handled as single units for association and clustering, since linkage in the cohort was strong. Across around 400 genotyped donors of the cohort, an average of approximately 240,000 unique TCR beta nucleotide sequences per donor were sequenced, and roughly 20% of those sequences were non-productive.

The library was prepared using the immunoSEQ multiplex PCR assay. The multiplex PCR relied on a mix of 60 forward primers for TCR Vbeta segments and 13 reverse primers for TCR Jbeta segments. Amplification of the CDR3 region of rearranged TCR beta genes was performed with a multiplex PCR assay on genomic DNA. Amplified TCR beta libraries were sequenced as 87-base-pair reads on the Illumina HiSeq System. The study's processing was this. Across the roughly 700 repertoires, a later analysis counted about 81 million unique TCR beta chains, 8.5 million to 12 million of which were shared by at least two donors. Raw reads were error-corrected and collapsed into unique sequences by a nearest-neighbor algorithm in which closely related sequences were merged to remove PCR and sequencing errors. V, D and J gene segments were assigned by aligning CDR3 sequences to IMGT reference sequences. For a sequence to be retained, at least a six-nucleotide match to both a V gene segment and a J gene segment was required. A rearrangement was called productive if the CDR3 had no stop codons and remained in frame with V and J, and every other rearrangement was called non-productive. Following IMGT convention, CDR3 was defined as the stretch from the second conserved V-encoded cysteine up to the conserved J-encoded phenylalanine. In an earlier analysis of 587 of the donors, sequences lacking an unambiguous match to a single V gene segment were excluded. An earlier analysis of approximately 590 of the donors called V segments functional above 56.7% productive rearrangements and segregating when the between-donor standard deviation exceeded 5%. To diagnose cytomegalovirus status from the catalog of TCR beta chain sequences, a statistical classification framework was built. In a later analysis, V and J genes were assigned by comparing TCR nucleotide sequences against IMGT/GENE-DB human TR gene sequences. A later analysis assigned CDR3 sequences and most-parsimonious VDJ recombination scenarios with the TCRdist pipeline. In a later analysis, every TCR beta chain was defined by the combination of its CDR3 amino acid sequence and its V-gene family, and reads without a unique V-gene family were dropped. As a way to deal with suspected cross-contamination and a sequencing artifact, a later analysis dropped approximately 590 nucleotide sequences that were highly shared and had low generation probability. In a later analysis, a clonal expansion index for each public chain was calculated from normalized within-repertoire ranks of inferred template counts. Generation probabilities in a later analysis came from a VDJ recombination model fitted to out-of-frame rearrangements, and those results were checked against IGoR. A later analysis scored TCR-TCR, TCR-HLA and TCR-CMV co-occurrence with hypergeometric tests, applying a repertoire-size bias correction to TCR pairs. In a later analysis, false discovery rates were estimated by permuting HLA or CMV assignments 20 times. In a later analysis, co-occurring TCRs were grouped using DBSCAN, and TCRdist sequence similarity was added for clustering within HLA-allele-positive subsets. Repertoires with fewer than 30,000 or more than 120,000 public chains were left out of co-occurrence clustering, as were several repertoires with anomalous nucleotide sharing. In TCRdb, the immuneACCESS table is reduced to in-frame sequences with V and J assigned. These tables do not hold every clone; where another copy was compared, an unresolved V gene accounts for under half, and the others remain unexplained. V and J calls and clone size come straight from that table; D and trimming were deduced from the DNA. The sample table lists approximately 160,000 clones, about 75% of them with a count of one. The ten largest account for roughly 7.3% of the sample.

Of note for this clone: Its antigen is currently not known. No base quality information exists; no much larger clone differs at one position.

In total, roughly 670 healthy bone marrow donors made up the cohort. All cohort members were sampled while nominally healthy, although unrecorded immune exposures were likely present. The donor tested CMV seropositive, placing the donor among the 289 seropositive members of the cohort. Each donor provided a peripheral blood sample, and peripheral blood mononuclear cells were used for TCR beta sequencing. The Qiagen DNeasy Blood Extraction Kit was used to extract genomic DNA from the blood cell samples. Study-wide conclusions, independent of this receptor: Specific HLA alleles were associated with more than 15,000 TCR beta sequences at a false discovery rate of 0.05 in a later analysis. According to a later analysis, parvovirus B19, influenza, CMV and Epstein-Barr virus appeared linked to several top co-occurrence clusters. In a later analysis, the rate of TCR association differed among HLA loci, with DRB1 alleles having the most associated TCRs and HLA-C alleles having the fewest. The study listed 164 TCR beta chains as associated with cytomegalovirus. Roughly 17 rarely observed V segments, including chromosome 9 orphons, were excluded from the earlier analysis of some 590 of the donors because counts were too low. For the cohort, immune exposure information was limited to CMV serostatus. In an earlier analysis of around 600 of the donors, most TCR beta V segments were observed in productive rearrangements about 87% or about 30% of the time, broadly matching IMGT annotations. HLA typing was unavailable for some donors at each locus, so association tests used only the typed subset. It was suggested by the authors that the approach could potentially be generalized to other disease states and immunological phenotypes. Roughly uniform sequencing depth across donors was assumed in presence/absence analyses, although this assumption may not hold. Linkage disequilibrium might explain the correlated functional status among segregating V segments, but an unknown experimental factor could not be excluded. A later genetic analysis associated a missense DCLRE1C variant with V-gene and J-gene trimming of TCR beta chains, and an independent cohort replicated the association. A cluster of highly shared sequence variants was judged likely to be a technical artifact of the sequencing pipeline. In a later genetic analysis, fewer N-insertions in productive TCRs were reported among donors in an Asian-associated ancestry cluster than the approximately 710-donor mean. This cohort had only TCR beta chains sequenced, and the lack of alpha or paired-chain data limited which features could be detected. The classifier was reported to diagnose cytomegalovirus status with high specificity and sensitivity in both the original cohort and the validation cohort. Most TCR sequences were seen in very few donors, while some public TCRs were found in many individuals. In vitro tests confirmed that three of the cytomegalovirus-associated TCR beta chains recognize cytomegalovirus antigens. Some IMGT-functional V segments, including TRBV6-2 and TRBV6-3, could not be distinguished by the 87-base-pair reads and were therefore excluded. Compared with equally common non-associated chains, HLA-associated TCR beta chains in a later analysis were more clonally expanded and had lower generation probabilities. When HLA alleles, especially DR and DQ, strongly co-occurred, attributing TCR associations to individual alleles was difficult. A later analysis found that most CMV-associated TCR beta chains appeared HLA-restricted, with HLA associations seemingly driven largely by CMV exposure. A further reported finding was that TCR beta sequences accurately predicted the HLA-A and HLA-B alleles for most subjects in the first cohort.

V drops 5 bases and J drops 2 bases, leaving 10 bases in between. The germline V gene (reference sequence) sets CDR1 to SEHNR and CDR2 to FQNEAQ. CDR3 length: 14 amino acids, cysteine to phenylalanine. The CDR3 DNA has 42 bases and is translated from base 1. This chain joins TRBV7-9 to TRBJ2-1; the D gene is perhaps TRBD2, from 5 matching bases. This TCR derives from a male donor in good health and CMV-seropositive. The sequencing sample was made of PBMCs. The nucleotide sequence reads as follows: TGTGCCAGCAGCGGGGAGTACACCTACAATGAGCAGTTCTTC. Translated, it gives CASSGEYTYNEQFF.